The 26 T cell receptor beta chains presented below share a single source sample, sequenced in a study of tumour-infiltrating T cells in Burkitt lymphoma. Method: immunoSEQ multiplex PCR; TCRdb's copy keeps in-frame clones and lacks some. The top ten hold less than 1.5% of the sample, which has around 13,000 clones, 85% seen once. Material: tumor tissue. These TCRs come from a human donor with diffuse large B-cell lymphoma.

V and J are TRBV10-3 and TRBJ1-6; no firm D call. In germline, CDR1 is ENHRY, CDR2 SYGVKD. The CDR3 consists of 13 residues. V gave up 3 bases and J gave up 7 bases, with 7 bases separating them. Here the CDR3 DNA reads TGTGCCATCAGTGACTATGAGAATTCACCCCTCCACTTT. Amino acid sequence: CAISDYENSPLHF.

This chain joins TRBV10-3 and TRBJ2-7, with 9 bases fitting TRBD1. V shed 7 bases and J 2 bases; nucleotides not matched to a gene: 6. CDR1 is ENHRY, CDR2 SYGVKD, per germline. This CDR3 has 14 residues. CDR3 amino acids: CAITRGDRAYEQYF. The CDR3 DNA follows: TGTGCCATCACCAGAGGGGACAGGGCCTACGAGCAGTACTTC.

The chain is built from TRBV9 and TRBJ2-2; 7 bases are shared with TRBD2. Germline V CDR1 and CDR2: SGDLS, YYNGEE. The junction had 6 bases not matched to a gene; V was cut back by 4 bases and J by 6 bases. There are 14 residues in the CDR3. CDR3 nucleotides: TGTGCCAGCAGCATGGGAGGGTTCGCCGGGGAGCTGTTTTTT. Translating it yields CASSMGGFAGELFF. Using reference TRBV9 and TRBJ2-2 for the parts outside the CDR3, the full variable domain is DSGVTQTPKHLITATGQRVTLRCSPRSGDLSVYWYQQSLDQGLQFLIQYYNGEERAKGNILERFSAQQFPDLHSELNLSSLELGDSALYFCASSMGGFAGELFFGEGSRLTVL.

The J gene is TRBJ1-4, the V gene TRBV7-2; TRBD1 might be the D (6 bases). The ends were cut back, 2 bases at V and 7 bases at J, with 17 bases in the middle. The CDR3 runs to 16 residues. The germline V gene encodes CDR1 SGHTA and CDR2 FQGNSA. The CDR3: CASSLSPQGSSEKLFF. CDR3 nucleotide sequence: TGTGCCAGCAGCTTAAGCCCACAGGGATCGAGTGAAAAACTGTTTTTT.

The chain uses TRBV4-3 and TRBJ2-3; D perhaps matches TRBD2 (7 bases). CDR1 LGHNA and CDR2 YSLEER come from the germline V gene. This CDR3 has 17 amino acids. V was cut by 4 bases and J by 2 bases, with 19 bases left in between. The CDR3 DNA reads as TGCGCCAGCAGCCCACTCGGCGGGGGCCTAAACACAGATACGCAGTATTTT. Protein sequence: CASSPLGGGLNTDTQYF.

The gene calls are TRBV18 and TRBJ2-2, with 15 bases lining up with TRBD2. This CDR3 has 17 residues. Germline loops: CDR1 KGHSH, CDR2 LQKENI. V lost 2 bases, J lost 4 bases, and 2 bases stayed unmatched. The chain's CDR3 is CASSPGTSGRITGELFF. The CDR3 nucleotides read TGTGCCAGCTCACCAGGGACTAGCGGGAGGATCACCGGGGAGCTGTTTTTT. The entire variable domain, with the rest obtained from reference TRBV18 and TRBJ2-2, is as follows: NAGVMQNPRHLVRRRGQEARLRCSPMKGHSHVYWYRQLPEEGLKFMVYLQKENIIDESGMPKERFSAEFPKEGPSILRIQQVVRGDSAAYFCASSPGTSGRITGELFFGEGSRLTVL.

This clone was counted between two and nine times. The chain carries TRBV18 and TRBJ2-7, with D maybe TRBD1 (5 bases). V was shortened by 0 bases and J by 0 bases, with 9 bases between the two germline ends. The CDR3 totals 15 residues. Germline values: CDR1 KGHSH, CDR2 LQKENI. CDR3 in amino acids: CASSPPGQGSYEQYF. The CDR3 nucleotides read TGTGCCAGCTCACCACCTGGCCAGGGCTCCTACGAGCAGTACTTC.

This clone was recorded once. V usage is TRBV19 and J usage is TRBJ2-7; unclear D gene. The CDR3 length is 15 residues. The V gene lost 4 bases and the J gene lost 0 bases, with 13 bases spanning the gap. Looked up from germline, CDR1 is LNHDA and CDR2 is SQIVND (reference sequence). The CDR3 loop reads CASSTGWVSSYEQYF. The CDR3 DNA sequence: TGTGCCAGTAGTACCGGTTGGGTGAGCTCCTACGAGCAGTACTTC. The complete variable domain, with remaining parts taken from reference TRBV19 and TRBJ2-7, reads DGGITQSPKYLFRKEGQNVTLSCEQNLNHDAMYWYRQDPGQGLRLIYYSQIVNDFQKGDIAEGYSVSREKKESFPLTVTSAQKNPTAFYLCASSTGWVSSYEQYFGPGTRLTVT.

In its sample, this clone was seen once. The chain uses TRBV29-1 and TRBJ1-1; perhaps TRBD1 as D (5 bases). The CDR3 is 14 residues long. Germline V gives CDR1 SQVTM, CDR2 ANQGSEA. Trimming removed 0 bases from V and 1 base from J, with 9 bases in between. In nucleotides, the CDR3 is TGCAGCGTTGAAGATCGGCAGGGGAACACTGAAGCTTTCTTT. It is translated as CSVEDRQGNTEAFF.

The gene calls are TRBV27 and TRBJ1-2, with 9 bases lining up with TRBD1. CDR3 length: 15 amino acids. The V gene end was trimmed by 6 bases and the J gene end by 6 bases; junction bases not matched to a gene: 11. Germline CDR1 MNHEY, CDR2 SMNVEV (reference sequence). In nucleotides, the CDR3 is TGTGCCAGCAGCGCTACTCCGACAGGGGGACATGGCTACACCTTC. Translation gives CASSATPTGGHGYTF.

The chain uses TRBV6-1 and TRBJ2-7, with TRBD2 as a possible D gene (5 bases). The V gene lost 5 bases and the J gene lost 6 bases, with 14 bases spanning the gap. Germline values: CDR1 MNHNS, CDR2 SASEGT. This CDR3 is 13 amino acids long. DNA for the CDR3: TGTGCCAGCAGTTATCTTAGTCGGGGCGAGCAGTACTTC. The encoded protein is CASSYLSRGEQYF.

This clone was found a few times. The V and J genes are TRBV7-2 and TRBJ2-1; TRBD2 aligns across 14 bases. CDR3 length: 14 residues. Trimming took 5 bases from V and 15 from J; bases not matched to a gene: 9. Germline V gene data show CDR1 as SGHTA and CDR2 as FQGNSA. In DNA, the CDR3 is TGTGCCAGCAGCCAAGAGACTAGCGGGGGGGCTCGGTTCTTC. Protein: CASSQETSGGARFF.

In its sample, this clone was seen once. The rearrangement joins TRBV27 to TRBJ2-2, with 12 bases aligning to TRBD2. Per the germline V gene, CDR1 is MNHEY and CDR2 is SMNVEV (reference sequence). With 5 bases clipped from V and 5 bases from J, the junction kept 3 bases outside the gene matches. This CDR3 region has 15 residues. The CDR3 DNA reads TGTGCCAGCAGTCTGACTAGCGGGAGTACCGGGGAGCTGTTTTTT. This translates into CASSLTSGSTGELFF.

The chain carries TRBV5-6 and TRBJ2-7; a possible D gene is TRBD1 (5 bases). Germline V gene lookup returns CDR1 SGHDT and CDR2 YYEEEE. The CDR3 totals 14 residues. Trimming shortened V by 1 base and J by 2 bases, and 10 bases separated the two germline ends. CDR3 bases: TGTGCCAGCAGCTTGTCGGCAGGGACCTACGAGCAGTACTTC. This encodes CASSLSAGTYEQYF. The full variable domain, its missing parts supplied by reference TRBV5-6 and TRBJ2-7, is DAGVTQSPTHLIKTRGQQVTLRCSPKSGHDTVSWYQQALGQGPQFIFQYYEEEERQRGNFPDRFSGHQFPNYSSELNVNALLLGDSALYLCASSLSAGTYEQYFGPGTRLTVT.

This chain joins TRBV12-5 and TRBJ2-1; 8 bases fit TRBD1. V lost 5 bases and J lost 3; bases outside the gene matches: 12. This CDR3 comprises 17 residues. Germline V gives CDR1 LGHNT, CDR2 FRNRAP. CDR3 loop: CASGAPRGRNYYNEQFF. CDR3 nucleotide sequence: TGTGCTAGTGGTGCCCCCAGGGGGCGAAACTACTACAATGAGCAGTTCTTC.

The V gene is TRBV27, the J gene TRBJ1-5, with 7 bases lining up with TRBD1. V gave up 0 bases and J gave up 6 bases; unmatched junction bases: 5. This CDR3 has 15 residues. CDR1 and CDR2 (germline): MNHEY, SMNVEV (reference sequence). CDR3 nucleotides: TGTGCCAGCAGTTTATCGTTGACAGGGTTTCAGCCCCAGCATTTT. Translating gives CASSLSLTGFQPQHF.

This rearrangement joins TRBV27 to TRBJ2-1, with D uncertain. The germline V gene has CDR1 MNHEY and CDR2 SMNVEV (reference sequence). V was shortened by 5 bases and J by 6 bases, with 11 bases between the two germline ends. The CDR3 extends over 13 amino acids. The CDR3 spells CASSEEGVNEQFF. CDR3 coding DNA: TGTGCCAGCAGTGAGGAAGGCGTCAATGAGCAGTTCTTC.

The gene calls are TRBV28 and TRBJ2-1, with 7 nucleotides matching TRBD2. The CDR3 runs to 14 residues. V was clipped by 3 bases and J by 5 bases; unmatched bases: 4. Germline CDR1 is MDHEN and CDR2 is SYDVKM. The CDR3: CASSFAGVNNEQFF. The DNA for the CDR3 is TGTGCCAGCAGTTTTGCGGGAGTGAACAATGAGCAGTTCTTC.

This sequence joins TRBV5-1 and TRBJ1-2; D might be TRBD1 (5 bases). Germline assignment: CDR1 SGHRS and CDR2 YFSETQ. V lost 4 bases and J 4 bases, leaving 20 bases between the germline ends. CDR3 length: 16 residues. The CDR3 reads CASSNLGEGIVYGYTF. CDR3 coding DNA: TGCGCCAGCAGCAACCTGGGGGAGGGGATTGTCTATGGCTACACCTTC.

This clone showed up just a few times. This sequence joins TRBV2 and TRBJ2-1; the D is unclear. CDR1 is SNHLY and CDR2 is FYNNEI in the germline V gene. The length of the CDR3 is 11 residues. The germline V and J ends were trimmed by 7 bases and 3 bases, with 4 bases remaining between them. CDR3: CASNFYNEQFF. The CDR3, as DNA: TGTGCCAGCAATTTCTACAATGAGCAGTTCTTC. The whole variable domain, remainder taken from reference TRBV2 and TRBJ2-1, is EPEVTQTPSHQVTQMGQEVILRCVPISNHLYFYWYRQILGQKVEFLVSFYNNEISEKSEIFDDQFSVERPDGSNFTLKIRSTKLEDSAMYFCASNFYNEQFFGPGTRLTVL.

This rearrangement joins TRBV2 to TRBJ2-3; 12 nucleotides line up with TRBD2. Germline V gives CDR1 SNHLY, CDR2 FYNNEI. This CDR3 has 15 amino acids. V was pared by 3 bases and J by 8 bases, with 6 bases of the junction left unmatched. In DNA form, the CDR3 reads TGTGCCAGCAGTGAGACTAGCGGGAGTACGAGTACGCAGTATTTT. Translation gives CASSETSGSTSTQYF.

The chain uses TRBV6-4 and TRBJ2-1; 8 bases agree with TRBD2. The CDR3 consists of 13 residues. With V trimmed by 3 bases and J by 8 bases, 3 bases remained unmatched. Germline-derived CDR1 and CDR2 are MRHNA and SNTAGT. The CDR3 sequence: CASSEREGDEQFF. The CDR3 DNA reads as TGTGCCAGCAGTGAACGGGAGGGGGATGAGCAGTTCTTC.

V is TRBV2 and J is TRBJ2-7, with D possibly being TRBD1 (5 bases). Trimming took 1 base from V and 6 from J, leaving 10 bases between them. The CDR3 extends over 13 amino acids. Germline assignment: CDR1 SNHLY and CDR2 FYNNEI. In DNA form, the CDR3 reads TGTGCCAGCAGTGAAGTCTTGGGGCGCGAGCAGTACTTC. Amino acids: CASSEVLGREQYF.

V and J are TRBV15 and TRBJ1-1; D unresolved. Germline V gene lookup returns CDR1 LNHNV and CDR2 YYDKDF (reference sequence). The V end was cut by 0 bases, the J end by 8 bases, with 7 bases between. The CDR3 sequence is 12 residues long. The CDR3 nucleotides are TGTGCCACCAGCAGAGATCTGACGGAAGCTTTCTTT. Its translation is CATSRDLTEAFF. Filled out from reference TRBV15 and TRBJ1-1, the complete variable domain reads DAMVIQNPRYQVTQFGKPVTLSCSQTLNHNVMYWYQQKSSQAPKLLFHYYDKDFNNEADTPDNFQSRRPNTSFCFLDIRSPGLGDTAMYLCATSRDLTEAFFGQGTRLTVV.

The chain recombines TRBV27 with TRBJ2-7; D might be TRBD2 (6 bases). Germline V gene lookup returns CDR1 MNHEY and CDR2 SMNVEV (reference sequence). The CDR3 totals 13 residues. V gave up 4 bases and J gave up 3 bases, with 10 bases separating them. In DNA, the CDR3 is TGTGCCAGCAGTTGGGGGGAACTCTACGAGCAGTACTTC. This gives the protein CASSWGELYEQYF.

The gene calls are TRBV5-6 and TRBJ1-1, with 10 bases matching TRBD1. Trimming at V came to 4 bases and at J to 5 bases, leaving 8 bases not matched to a gene. The germline gives CDR1 SGHDT, CDR2 YYEEEE. This CDR3 comprises 15 residues. The CDR3 reads CASSHRQGAGTEAFF. In DNA, the CDR3 is TGTGCCAGCAGCCACCGACAGGGGGCCGGGACTGAAGCTTTCTTT.